This T cell receptor beta chain was recorded in a study of vaccination effects on CD4 cells after COVID-19. Study findings and constraints: Substantial clonal contraction characterized both infection- and vaccine-induced clones late after vaccination.

For this clone: What it binds is unknown.

Viral peptide pool expansion of antigen-specific CD4+ T cells preceded sequencing in the ViraFEST assay. The authors isolated CD4+ T cells after less than eleven days of culture. The individual was infected with SARS-CoV-2 between March and December 2020, as confirmed by PCR. Clones were read by immunoSEQ multiplex PCR, and TCRdb kept only the in-frame ones, dropping some. The sample lists 20,000 to 25,000 clones, around 75% occurring once. The sequenced sample was CD4+ T cells from PBMCs cultured with a peptide pool, obtained before COVID-19 vaccination. The sequence derives from a human donor who had a prior SARS-CoV-2 infection.

Here the CDR3 DNA reads TGTGCCAGCAGCGCACGAAGGGACTACAACAATGAGCAGTTCTTC. Protein sequence: CASSARRDYNNEQFF. V usage is TRBV9 and J usage is TRBJ2-1; TRBD2 aligns across 7 bases. CDR3 length equals 15 residues. Germline trimming cut 3 bases from V and 5 bases from J; bases unmatched to any gene: 8. CDR1 is SGDLS, CDR2 YYNGEE, per germline.